This TCR beta chain was sequenced in a study of T cell repertoires in cytomegalovirus infection. Across the whole study: The public TCR beta signatures pointed to both CMV infection and matching HLA type.

Trimming at V came to 8 bases and at J to 1 base, leaving 10 bases not matched to a gene. CDR3 length: 15 amino acids. Germline V CDR1 and CDR2: MNHGY, SAAAGT. TCRdb passed the reads through MiXCR, listing each CDR3 protein once. The sample holds 100,000 to 150,000 distinct CDR3 sequences, roughly 8.2% seen once. Findings and caveats of the study: HLA-C-restricted CMV-specific TCR beta clonotypes prevailed in the ex vivo response.

Concerning this clonotype: The antigen remains undetermined.

Sequencing used PBMCs. This chain connects TRBV6-8 to TRBJ1-1; 7 bases are a match to TRBD1. The receptor comes from a human donor in good health (CMV status not recorded). Some clones in this sample may be carry-over from other donors' samples. CDR3 sequence: CASGEGATSNTEAFF. The CDR3 bases are TGTGCCAGCGGGGAGGGGGCAACCTCGAACACTGAAGCTTTCTTT.